Below, 7 T cell receptor beta chains from the same sample are listed, as sequenced in a study of blood T cell repertoires in COVID-19. Here immunoSEQ multiplex PCR was the method, and the copy in TCRdb shows in-frame clones only, minus some. This sample has fewer than 120,000 clones, with about 79% found just once. Sequencing was carried out using peripheral blood. These receptor sequences come from a woman older than 75 with active or convalescent COVID-19.

V usage is TRBV4-2 and J usage is TRBJ2-1; perhaps TRBD1 as D (5 bases). The V gene's germline CDR1 is LGHNA and CDR2 YNFKEQ. The CDR3 is 13 residues long. V lost 2 bases, J lost 8 bases, and 10 bases lay in between. The chain's CDR3 is CASSQRQGYEQFF. As DNA, the CDR3 is TGTGCCAGCAGCCAACGGCAGGGTTATGAGCAGTTCTTC.

The V gene is TRBV7-9, the J gene TRBJ1-2; 7 bases map to TRBD1. This CDR3 region has 15 residues. V shed 2 bases, J shed 7 bases, and the junction held 10 bases outside the gene matches. Germline V gene sequence: CDR1 SEHNR, CDR2 FQNEAQ (reference sequence). As DNA, the CDR3 is TGTGCCAGCAGCTTAATATTGCAGAGGGGGCCTGGCTACACCTTC. Its translation is CASSLILQRGPGYTF.

Only one count was recorded for this clone. This sequence joins TRBV28 and TRBJ1-1, with TRBD1 matching over 9 bases. The CDR3 totals 17 residues. With V trimmed by 2 bases and J by 0 bases, 7 bases remained unmatched. Looked up from germline, CDR1 is MDHEN and CDR2 is SYDVKM. DNA of the CDR3: TGTGCCAGCAGTTTAACCCGCGGACAGGGGATGAACACTGAAGCTTTCTTT. Translated, it gives CASSLTRGQGMNTEAFF.

V gene TRBV6-5 combines with J gene TRBJ2-7; D unclear. The CDR3 covers 14 residues. Looked up from germline, CDR1 is MNHEY and CDR2 is SVGAGI. V dropped 5 bases and J dropped 0 bases, with 11 bases sitting between them. CDR3 region: CASSPLLSSYEQYF. CDR3 sequence (DNA): TGTGCCAGCAGTCCTCTACTTAGCTCCTACGAGCAGTACTTC.

A remark on this clone: The germline gene is not matched at one end of the junction; a read error may be the cause. V and J are TRBV7-6 and TRBJ2-3, with 7 bases fitting TRBD2. Germline V gene data show CDR1 as SGHVS and CDR2 as FNYEAQ. This CDR3 region has 12 residues. CDR3 nucleotides: TGTGCCAGCAGACGCTTCGGGGGACTACCTTATTTC. The encoded protein is CASRRFGGLPYF.

This chain connects TRBV2 to TRBJ1-3; unclear D gene. Germline assignment: CDR1 SNHLY and CDR2 FYNNEI. The CDR3 loop spans 14 amino acids. Deletions cut 6 bases from V and 0 bases from J, with 9 bases between. In DNA form, the CDR3 reads TGTGCCAGCAGGGGCAGTCGCTCTGGAAACACCATATATTTT. It translates to CASRGSRSGNTIYF. Based on the CDR3 plus reference TRBV2 and TRBJ1-3, the full variable domain is EPEVTQTPSHQVTQMGQEVILRCVPISNHLYFYWYRQILGQKVEFLVSFYNNEISEKSEIFDDQFSVERPDGSNFTLKIRSTKLEDSAMYFCASRGSRSGNTIYFGEGSWLTVV.

J is TRBJ1-1 and V is TRBV2, with D maybe TRBD1 (6 bases). The germline V gene has CDR1 SNHLY and CDR2 FYNNEI. The CDR3 loop spans 13 amino acids. The V end was cut by 2 bases, the J end by 5 bases, with 9 bases between. CDR3 bases: TGTGCCAGCAGTGAACAGGGGACAACTGAAGCTTTCTTT. Protein sequence: CASSEQGTTEAFF. The entire variable domain, with the rest obtained from reference TRBV2 and TRBJ1-1, is as follows: EPEVTQTPSHQVTQMGQEVILRCVPISNHLYFYWYRQILGQKVEFLVSFYNNEISEKSEIFDDQFSVERPDGSNFTLKIRSTKLEDSAMYFCASSEQGTTEAFFGQGTRLTVV.